This T cell receptor beta chain was sequenced during a study of post-analysis software for immune sequencing data. Study details: Courses of disease covered relapsing-remitting, secondary progressive and progressive-relapsing multiple sclerosis.

Study results and caveats: In patients, about five TRBV segments were more frequent than in controls, with TRBV5-6, TRBV5-1 and TRBV20-1 among them. Samples made in the same batch grouped tightly together by F measure. Multiple sclerosis was associated with a significant reduction in normalized Chao1 diversity relative to controls.

Concerning this clonotype itself: Its antigen remains unknown.

Trimming removed 5 bases at V and 0 bases at J, with 8 bases between. This CDR3 spans 14 amino acids. Germline V gives CDR1 LNHNV, CDR2 YYDKDF (reference sequence). The TCR beta cDNA libraries carried unique molecular identifiers. T cells numbering about 0.9 to 11 million yielded cDNA molecules that totaled around 500,000. From the PCR reads, TCRdb called clonotypes with MiXCR, one entry per CDR3 protein. Here the sample spans fewer than 900,000 distinct CDR3 sequences, around 42% being singletons. The TCR originated in a girl between 5 and 17 years old with multiple sclerosis. Specimen: blood. The chain employs TRBV15 and TRBJ2-4; D may be TRBD2 (5 bases). The CDR3 here is CATSRGVAKNIQYF. The CDR3 DNA follows: TGTGCCACCAGCCGGGGAGTAGCCAAAAACATTCAGTACTTC.